This T cell receptor beta chain was captured in a study of T cells in women clearing cervical HPV infection. This table comes from immunoSEQ multiplex PCR, and its TCRdb copy is limited to in-frame clones, with some not included. The sample table sets out around 25,000 clones. About this clone: The read finishes 3 residues shy of the CDR3 end, and the germline J gene is used to complete it.

The CDR3 has 18 amino acids. Germline CDR1 reads SGHRS; CDR2 reads YFSETQ. Trimming stripped 3 bases from V and 4 bases from J, with 24 bases between. The clonotype was recovered from a woman aged 18 to 75 with a cervical HPV16 infection that either progressed to CIN3+ or cleared (not recorded which). The J gene is TRBJ2-3, the V gene TRBV5-1, with D perhaps matching TRBD2 (5 bases). The material sequenced was blood buffy coat. Incomplete CDR3 DNA: TGCGCCAGCAGCTACTACCCCTCGGGGAGTCAAAGGGCAGATACG. This codes for CASSYYPSGSQRADT. The whole CDR3 reads CASSYYPSGSQRADTQYF.